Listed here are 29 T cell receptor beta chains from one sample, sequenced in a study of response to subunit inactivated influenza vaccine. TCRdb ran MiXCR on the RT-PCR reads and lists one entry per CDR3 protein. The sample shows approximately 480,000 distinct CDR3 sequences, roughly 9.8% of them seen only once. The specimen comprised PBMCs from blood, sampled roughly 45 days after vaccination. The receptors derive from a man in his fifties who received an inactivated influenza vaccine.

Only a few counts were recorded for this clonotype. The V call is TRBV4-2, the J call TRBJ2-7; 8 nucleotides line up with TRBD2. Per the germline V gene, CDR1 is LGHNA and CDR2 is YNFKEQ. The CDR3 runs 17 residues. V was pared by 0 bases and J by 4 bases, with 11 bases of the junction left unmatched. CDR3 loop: CASSQDRGGGGHYEQYF. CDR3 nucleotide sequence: TGTGCCAGCAGCCAAGATCGGGGGGGAGGTGGGCATTACGAGCAGTACTTC.

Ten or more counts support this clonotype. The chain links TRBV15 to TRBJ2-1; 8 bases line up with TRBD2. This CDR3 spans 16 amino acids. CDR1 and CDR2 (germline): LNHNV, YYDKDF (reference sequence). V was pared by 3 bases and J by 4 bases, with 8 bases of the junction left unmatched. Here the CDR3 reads CATSSAQTSAYNEQFF. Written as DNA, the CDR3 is TGTGCCACCAGCAGCGCCCAGACTAGCGCTTACAATGAGCAGTTCTTC.

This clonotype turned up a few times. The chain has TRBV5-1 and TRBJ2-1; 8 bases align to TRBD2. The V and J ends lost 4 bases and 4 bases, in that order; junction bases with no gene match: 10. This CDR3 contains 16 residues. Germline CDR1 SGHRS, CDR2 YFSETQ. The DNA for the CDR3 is TGCGCCAGCAGCCCATTGCGCGGCGGGGGGTACAATGAGCAGTTCTTC. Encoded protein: CASSPLRGGGYNEQFF.

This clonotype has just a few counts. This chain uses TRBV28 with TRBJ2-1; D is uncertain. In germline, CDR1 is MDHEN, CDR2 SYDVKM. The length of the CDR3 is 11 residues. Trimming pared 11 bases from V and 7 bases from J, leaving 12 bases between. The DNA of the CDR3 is TGTGCCGTGGGTTCGAGAAATGAGCAGTTCTTC. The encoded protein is CAVGSRNEQFF.

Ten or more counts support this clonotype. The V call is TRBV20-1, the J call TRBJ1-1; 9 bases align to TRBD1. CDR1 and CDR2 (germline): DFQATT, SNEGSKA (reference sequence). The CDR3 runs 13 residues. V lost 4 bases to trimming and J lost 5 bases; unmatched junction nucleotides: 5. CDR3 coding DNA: TGCAGTGCTACCAGGGACAGGGTGACTGAAGCTTTCTTT. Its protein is CSATRDRVTEAFF.

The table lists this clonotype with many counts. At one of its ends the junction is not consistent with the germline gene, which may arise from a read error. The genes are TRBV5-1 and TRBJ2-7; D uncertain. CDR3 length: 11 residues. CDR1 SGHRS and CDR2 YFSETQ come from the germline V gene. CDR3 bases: TGTGCCAGCAGCTCGAACTACGAGCAGTACTTC. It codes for CASSSNYEQYF.

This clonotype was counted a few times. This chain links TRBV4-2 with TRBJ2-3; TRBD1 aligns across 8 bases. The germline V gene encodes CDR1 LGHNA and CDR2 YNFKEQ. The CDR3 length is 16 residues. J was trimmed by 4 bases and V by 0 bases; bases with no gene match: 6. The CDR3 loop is CASSQESYRGADTQYF. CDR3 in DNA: TGTGCCAGCAGCCAAGAATCTTACAGGGGGGCAGATACGCAGTATTTT.

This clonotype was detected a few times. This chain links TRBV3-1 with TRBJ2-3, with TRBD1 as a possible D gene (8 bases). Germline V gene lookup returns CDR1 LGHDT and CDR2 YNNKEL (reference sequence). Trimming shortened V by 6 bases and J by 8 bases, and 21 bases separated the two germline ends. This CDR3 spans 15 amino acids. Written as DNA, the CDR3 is TGTGCCAGCAGACCGCTTGCAGGGGGCGGGGGTACGCAGTATTTT. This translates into CASRPLAGGGGTQYF.

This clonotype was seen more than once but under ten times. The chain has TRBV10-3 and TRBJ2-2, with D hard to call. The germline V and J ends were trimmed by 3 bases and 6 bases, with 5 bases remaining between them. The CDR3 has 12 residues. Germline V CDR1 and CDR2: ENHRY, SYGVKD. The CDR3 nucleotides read TGTGCCATCAGTGATATATCCGGGGAGCTGTTTTTT. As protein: CAISDISGELFF.

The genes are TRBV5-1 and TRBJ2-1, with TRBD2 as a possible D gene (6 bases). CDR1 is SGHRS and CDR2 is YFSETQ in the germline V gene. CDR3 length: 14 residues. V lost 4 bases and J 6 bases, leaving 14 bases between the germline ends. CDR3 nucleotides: TGCGCCAGCAGCCAAACTAGGCGGGGCAATGAGCAGTTCTTC. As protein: CASSQTRRGNEQFF.

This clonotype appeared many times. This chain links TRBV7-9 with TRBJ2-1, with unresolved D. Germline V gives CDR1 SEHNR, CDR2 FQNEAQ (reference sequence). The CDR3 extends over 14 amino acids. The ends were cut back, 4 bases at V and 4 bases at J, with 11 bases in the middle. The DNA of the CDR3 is TGTGCCAGCAGCTCCCATGGGCTTTACAATGAGCAGTTCTTC. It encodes CASSSHGLYNEQFF.

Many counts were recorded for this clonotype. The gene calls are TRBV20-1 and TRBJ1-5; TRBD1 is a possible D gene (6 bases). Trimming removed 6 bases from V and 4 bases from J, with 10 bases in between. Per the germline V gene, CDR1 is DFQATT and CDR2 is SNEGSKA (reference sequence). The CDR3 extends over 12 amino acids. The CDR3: CSAITGNQPQHF. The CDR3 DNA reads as TGCAGTGCGATAACAGGGAATCAGCCCCAGCATTTT.

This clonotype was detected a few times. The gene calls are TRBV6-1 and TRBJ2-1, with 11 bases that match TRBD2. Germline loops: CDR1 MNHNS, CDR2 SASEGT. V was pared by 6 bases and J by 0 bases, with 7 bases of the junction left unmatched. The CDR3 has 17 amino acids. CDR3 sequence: CASSPGLAGYSYNEQFF. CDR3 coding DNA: TGTGCCAGCAGCCCCGGACTAGCGGGTTACTCCTACAATGAGCAGTTCTTC.

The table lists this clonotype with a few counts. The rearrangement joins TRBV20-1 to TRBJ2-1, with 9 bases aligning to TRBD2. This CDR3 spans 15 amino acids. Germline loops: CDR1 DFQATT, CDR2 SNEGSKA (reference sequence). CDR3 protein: CRPSGGRKSYNEQFF. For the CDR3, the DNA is TGCAGGCCCAGCGGGGGGCGAAAGTCCTACAATGAGCAGTTCTTC.

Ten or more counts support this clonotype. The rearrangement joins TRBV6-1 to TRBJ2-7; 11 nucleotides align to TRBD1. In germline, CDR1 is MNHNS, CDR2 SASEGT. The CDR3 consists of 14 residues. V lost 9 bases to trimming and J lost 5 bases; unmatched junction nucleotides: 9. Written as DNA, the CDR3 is TGTGCCAGTCGGGACAGGGGGGTAAAAAACGAGCAGTACTTC. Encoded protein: CASRDRGVKNEQYF.

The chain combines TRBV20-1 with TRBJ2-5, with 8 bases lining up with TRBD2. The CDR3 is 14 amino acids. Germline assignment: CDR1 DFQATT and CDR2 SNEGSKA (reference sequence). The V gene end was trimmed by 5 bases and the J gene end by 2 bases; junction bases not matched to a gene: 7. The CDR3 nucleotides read TGCAGTGCTCCAACGACTAGCGATCAAGAGACCCAGTACTTC. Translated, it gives CSAPTTSDQETQYF.

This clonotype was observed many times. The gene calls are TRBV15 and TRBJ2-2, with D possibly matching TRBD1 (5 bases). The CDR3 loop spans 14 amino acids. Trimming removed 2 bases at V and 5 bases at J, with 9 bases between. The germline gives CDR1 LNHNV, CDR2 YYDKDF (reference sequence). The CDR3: CATSRQGSTGELFF. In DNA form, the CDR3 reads TGTGCCACCAGCAGACAGGGTAGTACCGGGGAGCTGTTTTTT.

CDR3: CASSPTPTGSETQYF. The CDR3 bases are TGCGCCAGCAGCCCCACCCCGACGGGGTCGGAGACCCAGTACTTC. This chain uses TRBV4-3 with TRBJ2-5; TRBD2 might be the D (5 bases). The CDR3 contains 15 residues. Deletions cut 4 bases from V and 5 bases from J, with 17 bases between. Germline V gene sequence: CDR1 LGHNA, CDR2 YSLEER.

The CDR3: CASSLVATTSTDTQYF. The DNA of the CDR3 is TGCGCCAGCAGCTTGGTGGCGACCACTAGCACAGATACGCAGTATTTT. This sequence joins TRBV5-1 and TRBJ2-3; D unclear. In germline, CDR1 is SGHRS, CDR2 YFSETQ. Trimming took off 0 bases at V and 0 bases at J, with 11 bases between the two ends. CDR3 length: 16 residues.

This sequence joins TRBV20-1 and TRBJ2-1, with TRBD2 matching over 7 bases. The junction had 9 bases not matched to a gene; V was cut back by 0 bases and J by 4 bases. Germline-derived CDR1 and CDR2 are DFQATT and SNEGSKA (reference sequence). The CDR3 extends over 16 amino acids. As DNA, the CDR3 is TGCAGTGCTAGAGATCTGGCTAGCGGACGTTACAATGAGCAGTTCTTC. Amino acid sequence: CSARDLASGRYNEQFF.

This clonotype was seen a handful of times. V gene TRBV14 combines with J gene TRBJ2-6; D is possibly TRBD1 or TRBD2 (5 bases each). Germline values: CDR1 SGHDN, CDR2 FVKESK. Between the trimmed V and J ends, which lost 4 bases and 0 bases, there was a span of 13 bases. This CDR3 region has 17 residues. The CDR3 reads CASSRYEGPSGANVLTF. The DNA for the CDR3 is TGTGCCAGCAGCCGGTATGAGGGGCCCTCTGGGGCCAACGTCCTGACTTTC.

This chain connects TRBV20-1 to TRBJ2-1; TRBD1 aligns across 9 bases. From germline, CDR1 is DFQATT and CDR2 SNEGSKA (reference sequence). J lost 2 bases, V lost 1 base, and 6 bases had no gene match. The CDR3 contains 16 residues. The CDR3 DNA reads TGCAGTGCTAGAGCCTCGGGACAGGGAGCCTACAATGAGCAGTTCTTC. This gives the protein CSARASGQGAYNEQFF.

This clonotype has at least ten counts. The CDR3 spells CASSLSGEDRGEYF. For the CDR3, the DNA is TGTGCCAGCAGCTTGTCGGGAGAGGACAGGGGAGAATACTTC. The chain combines TRBV5-5 with TRBJ2-4; 9 nucleotides align to TRBD1. V lost 1 base, J lost 16 bases, and 12 bases stayed unmatched. Germline values: CDR1 SGHKS, CDR2 YYEKEE (reference sequence). The CDR3 is 14 amino acids.

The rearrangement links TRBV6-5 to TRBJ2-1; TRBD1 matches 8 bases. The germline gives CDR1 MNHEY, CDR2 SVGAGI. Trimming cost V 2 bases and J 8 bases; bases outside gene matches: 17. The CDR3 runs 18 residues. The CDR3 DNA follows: TGTGCCAGCAGTTACACCCTAGGACAGGGTGTCCGTAAAGATGAGCAGTTCTTC. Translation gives CASSYTLGQGVRKDEQFF.

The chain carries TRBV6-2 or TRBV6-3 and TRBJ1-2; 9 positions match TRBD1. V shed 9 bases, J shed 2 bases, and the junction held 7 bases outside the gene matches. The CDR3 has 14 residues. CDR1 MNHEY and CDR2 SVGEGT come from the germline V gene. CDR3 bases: TGTGCCAGTTCCGGGACAGGGTCCAACTATGGCTACACCTTC. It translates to CASSGTGSNYGYTF.

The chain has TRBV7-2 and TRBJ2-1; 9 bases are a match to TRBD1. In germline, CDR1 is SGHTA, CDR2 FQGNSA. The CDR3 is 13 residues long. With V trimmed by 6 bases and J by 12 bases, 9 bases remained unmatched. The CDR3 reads CASRPGTGSSQFF. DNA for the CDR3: TGTGCCAGCAGGCCCGGGACAGGGTCGTCGCAGTTCTTC.

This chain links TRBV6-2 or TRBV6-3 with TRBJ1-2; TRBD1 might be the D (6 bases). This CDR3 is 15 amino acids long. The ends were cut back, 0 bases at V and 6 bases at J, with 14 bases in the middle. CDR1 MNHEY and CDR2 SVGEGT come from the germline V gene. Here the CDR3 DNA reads TGTGCCAGCAGTTACTCGAGGACAGATTTCGATGGCTACACCTTC. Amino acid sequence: CASSYSRTDFDGYTF.

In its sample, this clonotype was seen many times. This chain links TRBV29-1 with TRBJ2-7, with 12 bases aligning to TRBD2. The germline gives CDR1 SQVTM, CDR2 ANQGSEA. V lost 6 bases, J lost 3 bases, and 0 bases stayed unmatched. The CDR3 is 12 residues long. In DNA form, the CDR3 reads TGCAGCGTGGGACTAGCGGGCTACGAGCAGTACTTC. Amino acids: CSVGLAGYEQYF.

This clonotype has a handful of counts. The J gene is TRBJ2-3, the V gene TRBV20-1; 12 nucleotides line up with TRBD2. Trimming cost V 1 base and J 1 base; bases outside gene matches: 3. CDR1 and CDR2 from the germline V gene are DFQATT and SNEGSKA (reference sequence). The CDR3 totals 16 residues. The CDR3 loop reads CSARGSSGRGTDTQYF. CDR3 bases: TGCAGTGCTAGAGGATCTAGCGGGAGGGGCACAGATACGCAGTATTTT.